Detailed here is one T cell receptor (beta chain). The data were taken from a study of T cells in localized non-small cell lung cancer. TCRdb's table, derived via immunoSEQ multiplex PCR, lists solely in-frame clones and lacks some. In the table there are around 3,600 clones, 29% of which are singletons. Losses at the gene ends were 4 bases for V and 6 bases for J; bases not matched to a gene: 8. The length of the CDR3 is 15 residues. CDR1 SGHRS and CDR2 YFSETQ come from the germline V gene. The source material was lung tumor tissue, sampled before any cancer treatment. The V and J genes are TRBV5-1 and TRBJ1-2; 11 positions match TRBD1. The receptor was derived from a female donor of 60 years or more with stage I lung adenocarcinoma. The CDR3 is CASSRGQGAFDGYTF. For the CDR3, the DNA is TGCGCCAGCAGCCGCGGACAGGGGGCGTTTGATGGCTACACCTTC.